The next 7 T cell receptor beta chains were all read from a single sample in a study of blood T cell repertoires in COVID-19. Assay used: immunoSEQ multiplex PCR; TCRdb lists only in-frame clones, some missing. The sample lists a few hundred thousand clones, roughly nine tenths occurring once. Sequenced material: peripheral blood. These receptors all come from a man younger than 30 with active or convalescent COVID-19.

The V and J genes are TRBV5-4 and TRBJ2-2; no definite D call. Between the trimmed V and J ends, which lost 0 bases and 2 bases, there was a span of 5 bases. Germline lookup yields CDR1 SGHNT and CDR2 YYREEE (reference sequence). This CDR3 contains 14 residues. This CDR3 is CASSLAVNTGELFF. The CDR3 nucleotides are TGTGCCAGCAGCTTGGCAGTTAACACCGGGGAGCTGTTTTTT.

V usage is TRBV7-2 and J usage is TRBJ2-5; possible D gene TRBD1, 6 bases. V lost 4 bases and J 4 bases, leaving 16 bases between the germline ends. The CDR3 extends over 15 amino acids. Germline CDR1 reads SGHTA; CDR2 reads FQGNSA. The chain's CDR3 is CASSSPGVSAETQYF. The CDR3 DNA reads TGTGCCAGCAGCTCTCCAGGGGTGTCGGCAGAGACCCAGTACTTC. Full variable domain (outside the CDR3, taken from reference TRBV7-2 and TRBJ2-5): GAGVSQSPSNKVTEKGKDVELRCDPISGHTALYWYRQSLGQGLEFLIYFQGNSAPDKSGLPSDRFSAERTGGSVSTLTIQRTQQEDSAVYLCASSSPGVSAETQYFGPGTRLLVL.

The J gene is TRBJ2-5, the V gene TRBV27; D may be TRBD2 (6 bases). Trimming cost V 6 bases and J 2 bases, with 16 bases left between them. From germline, CDR1 is MNHEY and CDR2 SMNVEV (reference sequence). This CDR3 spans 15 amino acids. The CDR3 DNA reads as TGTGCCAGCAGCCCGCGGGACCTCCCTCAAGAGACCCAGTACTTC. It specifies CASSPRDLPQETQYF.

The V gene is TRBV1, the J gene TRBJ2-5; TRBD2 is taken as the D call from the table, unchecked against the DNA. TRBV1 is classified as a pseudogene. The CDR3 totals 17 residues. The CDR3 DNA sequence: TGCACCAGCGAGCCGGGACTAGCGGGGGAGGACCAAGAGACCCAGTACTTC. Protein product: CTSEPGLAGEDQETQYF.

This chain uses TRBV29-1 with TRBJ2-2; no firm D call. Germline V lookup: CDR1 SQVTM, CDR2 ANQGSEA. This CDR3 is 12 amino acids long. Trimming stripped 4 bases from V and 4 bases from J, with 7 bases between. This CDR3 is CSVVARTGELFF. In DNA form, the CDR3 reads TGCAGCGTTGTTGCGCGCACCGGGGAGCTGTTTTTT.

The chain employs TRBV5-1 and TRBJ1-4, with unresolved D. The V end was cut by 1 base, the J end by 5 bases, with 6 bases between. The CDR3 contains 13 residues. Per germline, CDR1 SGHRS and CDR2 YFSETQ. CDR3 DNA sequence: TGCGCCAGCAGCTTGATGGGCAATGAAAAACTGTTTTTT. Amino acid sequence: CASSLMGNEKLFF.

Written as DNA, the CDR3 is TGTGCCACCAGCAGTCTCGGGGCGGGAGGGCCCAATGAGCAGTTCTTC. As protein: CATSSLGAGGPNEQFF. V is TRBV15 and J is TRBJ2-1, with TRBD2 identical over 9 bases. With V trimmed by 3 bases and J by 6 bases, 9 bases remained unmatched. CDR1 and CDR2 from the germline V gene are LNHNV and YYDKDF (reference sequence). The CDR3 covers 16 residues.